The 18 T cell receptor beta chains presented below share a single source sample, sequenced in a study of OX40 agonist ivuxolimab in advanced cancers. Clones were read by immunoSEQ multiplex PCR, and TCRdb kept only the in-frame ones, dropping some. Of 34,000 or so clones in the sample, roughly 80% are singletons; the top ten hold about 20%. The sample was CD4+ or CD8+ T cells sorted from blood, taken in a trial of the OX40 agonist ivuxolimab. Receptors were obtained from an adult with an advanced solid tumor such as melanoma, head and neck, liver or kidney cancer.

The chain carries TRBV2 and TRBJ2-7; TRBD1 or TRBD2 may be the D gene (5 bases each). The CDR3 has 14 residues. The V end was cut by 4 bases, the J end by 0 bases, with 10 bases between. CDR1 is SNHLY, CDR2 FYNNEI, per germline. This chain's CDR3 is CASSVMGTSYEQYF. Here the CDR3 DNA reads TGTGCCAGCAGTGTGATGGGGACCTCCTACGAGCAGTACTTC.

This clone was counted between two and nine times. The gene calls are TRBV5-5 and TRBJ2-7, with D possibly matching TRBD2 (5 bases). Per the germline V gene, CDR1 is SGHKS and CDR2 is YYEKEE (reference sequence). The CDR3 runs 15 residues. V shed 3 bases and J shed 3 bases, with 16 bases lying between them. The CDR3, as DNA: TGTGCCAGCAGCTCTACCCCAGGCGGGTTCTACGAGCAGTACTTC. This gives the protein CASSSTPGGFYEQYF.

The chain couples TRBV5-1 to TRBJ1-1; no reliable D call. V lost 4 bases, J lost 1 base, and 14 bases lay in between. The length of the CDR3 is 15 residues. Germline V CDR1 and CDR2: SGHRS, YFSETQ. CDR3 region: CASSPQPSSNTEAFF. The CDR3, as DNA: TGCGCCAGCAGCCCCCAGCCTAGCTCGAACACTGAAGCTTTCTTT.

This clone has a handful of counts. CDR3 amino acids: CASKKREGPETQYF. The CDR3 DNA reads TGTGCCAGCAAAAAAAGGGAGGGACCAGAGACCCAGTACTTC. The chain recombines TRBV6-1 with TRBJ2-5; 7 bases agree with TRBD2. Germline V gives CDR1 MNHNS, CDR2 SASEGT. The CDR3 runs to 14 residues. Trimming at V came to 7 bases and at J to 4 bases, leaving 9 bases not matched to a gene.

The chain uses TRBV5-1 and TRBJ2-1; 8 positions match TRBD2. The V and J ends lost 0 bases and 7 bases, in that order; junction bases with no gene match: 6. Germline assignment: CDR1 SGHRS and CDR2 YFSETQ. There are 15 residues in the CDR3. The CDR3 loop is CASSLDLAGYNEQFF. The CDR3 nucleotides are TGCGCCAGCAGCTTGGATCTAGCGGGTTATAATGAGCAGTTCTTC.

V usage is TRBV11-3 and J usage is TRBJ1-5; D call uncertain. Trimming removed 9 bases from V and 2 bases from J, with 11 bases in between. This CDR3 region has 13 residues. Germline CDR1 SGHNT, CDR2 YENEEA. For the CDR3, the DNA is TGTGCCAGAGTAGGTGGGGGCAATCAGCCCCAGCATTTT. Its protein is CARVGGGNQPQHF.

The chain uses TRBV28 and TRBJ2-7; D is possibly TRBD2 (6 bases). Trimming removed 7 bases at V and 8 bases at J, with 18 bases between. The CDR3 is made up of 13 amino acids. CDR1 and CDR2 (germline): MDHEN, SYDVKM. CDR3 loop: CASNEGGKPQQYF. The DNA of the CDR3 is TGTGCCAGCAATGAGGGCGGGAAGCCCCAGCAGTACTTC.

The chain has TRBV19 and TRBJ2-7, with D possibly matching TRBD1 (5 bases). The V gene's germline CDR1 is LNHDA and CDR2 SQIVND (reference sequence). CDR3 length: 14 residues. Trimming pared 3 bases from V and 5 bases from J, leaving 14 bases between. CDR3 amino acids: CASSILLGVNEQYF. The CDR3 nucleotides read TGTGCCAGTAGTATTCTTCTAGGGGTCAACGAGCAGTACTTC.

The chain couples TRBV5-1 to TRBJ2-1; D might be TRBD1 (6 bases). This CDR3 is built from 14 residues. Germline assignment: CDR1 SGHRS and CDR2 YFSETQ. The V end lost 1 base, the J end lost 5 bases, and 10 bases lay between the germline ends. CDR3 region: CASSLRQVDNEQFF. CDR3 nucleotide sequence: TGCGCCAGCAGCTTGAGACAGGTTGACAATGAGCAGTTCTTC. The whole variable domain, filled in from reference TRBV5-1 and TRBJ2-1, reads KAGVTQTPRYLIKTRGQQVTLSCSPISGHRSVSWYQQTPGQGLQFLFEYFSETQRNKGNFPGRFSGRQFSNSRSEMNVSTLELGDSALYLCASSLRQVDNEQFFGPGTRLTVL.

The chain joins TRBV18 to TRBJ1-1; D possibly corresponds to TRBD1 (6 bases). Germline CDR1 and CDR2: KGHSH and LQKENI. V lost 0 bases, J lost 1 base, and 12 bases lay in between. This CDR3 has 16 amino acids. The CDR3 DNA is TGTGCCAGCTCACCACCGAGGGGACACCAGAACACTGAAGCTTTCTTT. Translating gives CASSPPRGHQNTEAFF. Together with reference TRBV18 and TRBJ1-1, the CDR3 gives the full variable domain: NAGVMQNPRHLVRRRGQEARLRCSPMKGHSHVYWYRQLPEEGLKFMVYLQKENIIDESGMPKERFSAEFPKEGPSILRIQQVVRGDSAAYFCASSPPRGHQNTEAFFGQGTRLTVV.

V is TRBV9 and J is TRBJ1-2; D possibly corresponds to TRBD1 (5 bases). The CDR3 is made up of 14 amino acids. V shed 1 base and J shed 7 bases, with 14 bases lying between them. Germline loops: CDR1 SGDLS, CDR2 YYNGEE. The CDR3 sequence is CASSVNSGYGGYTF. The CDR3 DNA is TGTGCCAGCAGCGTAAACTCAGGGTATGGTGGCTACACCTTC.

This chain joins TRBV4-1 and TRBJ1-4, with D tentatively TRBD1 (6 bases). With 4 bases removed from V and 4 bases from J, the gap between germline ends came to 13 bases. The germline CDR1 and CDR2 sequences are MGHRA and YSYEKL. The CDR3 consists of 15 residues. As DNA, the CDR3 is TGCGCCAGCAGCCGGTCGACAGGTTATAATGAAAAACTGTTTTTT. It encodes CASSRSTGYNEKLFF.

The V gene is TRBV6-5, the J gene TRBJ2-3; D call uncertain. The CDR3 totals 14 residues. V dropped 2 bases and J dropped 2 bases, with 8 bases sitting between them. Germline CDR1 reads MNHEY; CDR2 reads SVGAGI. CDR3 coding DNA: TGTGCCAGCAGTTACGCGGATAACACAGATACGCAGTATTTT. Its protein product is CASSYADNTDTQYF.

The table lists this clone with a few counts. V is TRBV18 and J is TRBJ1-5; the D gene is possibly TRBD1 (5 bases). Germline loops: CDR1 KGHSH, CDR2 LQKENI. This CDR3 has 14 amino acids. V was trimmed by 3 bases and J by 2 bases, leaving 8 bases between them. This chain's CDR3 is CASSPGGGNQPQHF. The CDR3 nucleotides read TGTGCCAGCTCACCCGGAGGGGGCAATCAGCCCCAGCATTTT. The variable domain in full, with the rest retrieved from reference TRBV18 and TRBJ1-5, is NAGVMQNPRHLVRRRGQEARLRCSPMKGHSHVYWYRQLPEEGLKFMVYLQKENIIDESGMPKERFSAEFPKEGPSILRIQQVVRGDSAAYFCASSPGGGNQPQHFGDGTRLSIL.

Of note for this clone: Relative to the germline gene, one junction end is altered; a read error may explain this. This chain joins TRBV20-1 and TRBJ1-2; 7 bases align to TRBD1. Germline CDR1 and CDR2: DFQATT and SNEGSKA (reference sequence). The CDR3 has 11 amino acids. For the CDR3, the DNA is TGTGGGCAGACAGGGAACTATGGCTACACCTTC. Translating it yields CGQTGNYGYTF.

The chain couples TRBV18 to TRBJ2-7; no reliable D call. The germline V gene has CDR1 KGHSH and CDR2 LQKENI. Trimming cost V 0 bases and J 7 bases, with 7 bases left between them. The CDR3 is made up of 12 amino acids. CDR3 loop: CASSPPGLEQYF. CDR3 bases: TGTGCCAGCTCACCACCGGGGTTAGAGCAGTACTTC.

As DNA, the CDR3 is TGTGCCAGCAGGATCGGGACAGCCAATCAGCCCCAGCATTTT. It encodes CASRIGTANQPQHF. The chain employs TRBV6-1 and TRBJ1-5; 7 nucleotides agree with TRBD1. This CDR3 is built from 14 residues. With V trimmed by 6 bases and J by 3 bases, 5 bases remained unmatched. Germline loops: CDR1 MNHNS, CDR2 SASEGT.

The CDR3 spells CATSRDSDYNSPLHF. The CDR3 DNA sequence: TGTGCCACCAGCAGAGACAGTGACTATAATTCACCCCTCCACTTT. This chain links TRBV15 with TRBJ1-6; D remains unclear. CDR1 is LNHNV and CDR2 is YYDKDF in the germline V gene (reference sequence). With 0 bases removed from V and 3 bases from J, the gap between germline ends came to 6 bases. This CDR3 is 15 amino acids long.